These 2 T cell receptor beta chains were sequenced from one sample in a study of response to subunit inactivated influenza vaccine. From the RT-PCR reads, TCRdb called clonotypes with MiXCR, one entry per CDR3 protein. The table lists hundreds of thousands of distinct CDR3 sequences, about 10% of them singletons. Specimen: PBMCs from blood, collected on the day of vaccination. The receptors were gathered from a man aged 50-59 years who received an inactivated influenza vaccine.

This chain uses TRBV4-2 with TRBJ2-2; TRBD1 matches 9 bases. Germline lookup yields CDR1 LGHNA and CDR2 YNFKEQ. The CDR3 sequence is 17 residues long. J lost 0 bases, V lost 0 bases, and 2 bases had no gene match. The CDR3 region is CASSQDWDRANTGELFF. DNA for the CDR3: TGTGCCAGCAGCCAAGATTGGGACAGGGCGAACACCGGGGAGCTGTTTTTT.

The sample holds a few counts of this clonotype. The V call is TRBV5-6, the J call TRBJ2-7; D possibly matches TRBD1 or TRBD2 (5 bases each). The CDR3 loop spans 15 amino acids. Germline CDR1 is SGHDT and CDR2 is YYEEEE. V was clipped by 2 bases and J by 4 bases, with 16 bases between them. This chain's CDR3 is CASSFPSRGGYEQYF. CDR3 DNA: TGTGCCAGCAGCTTCCCCAGTCGGGGCGGATACGAGCAGTACTTC.